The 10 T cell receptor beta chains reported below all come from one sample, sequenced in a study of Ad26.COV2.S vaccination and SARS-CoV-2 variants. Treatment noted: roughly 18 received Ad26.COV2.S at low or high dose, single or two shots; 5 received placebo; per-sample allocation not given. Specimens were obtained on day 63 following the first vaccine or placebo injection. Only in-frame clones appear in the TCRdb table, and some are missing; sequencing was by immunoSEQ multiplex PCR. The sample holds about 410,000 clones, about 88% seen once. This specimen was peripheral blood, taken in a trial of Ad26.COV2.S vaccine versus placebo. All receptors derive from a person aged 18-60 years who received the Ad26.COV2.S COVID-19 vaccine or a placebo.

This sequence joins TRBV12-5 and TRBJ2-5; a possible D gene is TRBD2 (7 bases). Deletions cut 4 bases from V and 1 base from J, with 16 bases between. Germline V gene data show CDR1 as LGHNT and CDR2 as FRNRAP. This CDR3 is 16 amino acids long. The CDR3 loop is CASGSGRGGPQETQYF. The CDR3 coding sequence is TGTGCTAGTGGTTCTGGGAGGGGGGGCCCCCAAGAGACCCAGTACTTC.

CDR3 protein: CAISQGFEQFF. The CDR3 DNA reads as TGTGCCATCAGCCAGGGGTTTGAGCAGTTCTTC. The chain combines TRBV10-3 with TRBJ2-1; a possible D gene is TRBD1 (6 bases). V shed 6 bases and J shed 9 bases, with 9 bases lying between them. This CDR3 contains 11 residues. Per germline, CDR1 ENHRY and CDR2 SYGVKD.

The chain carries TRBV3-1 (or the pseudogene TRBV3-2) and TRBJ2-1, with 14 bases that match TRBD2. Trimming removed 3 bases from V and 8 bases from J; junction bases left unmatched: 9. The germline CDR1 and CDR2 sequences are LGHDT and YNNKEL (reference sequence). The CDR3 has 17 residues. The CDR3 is CASSQGLTSGRADEQFF. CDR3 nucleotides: TGTGCCAGCAGCCAGGGCTTGACTAGCGGGAGGGCCGATGAGCAGTTCTTC.

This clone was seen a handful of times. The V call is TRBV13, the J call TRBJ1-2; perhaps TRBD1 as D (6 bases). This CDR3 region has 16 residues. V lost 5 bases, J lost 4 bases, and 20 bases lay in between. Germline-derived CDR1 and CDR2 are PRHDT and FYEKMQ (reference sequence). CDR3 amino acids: CASSLGMGQTVYGYTF. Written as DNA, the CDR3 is TGTGCCAGCAGCCTGGGCATGGGACAAACTGTCTATGGCTACACCTTC.

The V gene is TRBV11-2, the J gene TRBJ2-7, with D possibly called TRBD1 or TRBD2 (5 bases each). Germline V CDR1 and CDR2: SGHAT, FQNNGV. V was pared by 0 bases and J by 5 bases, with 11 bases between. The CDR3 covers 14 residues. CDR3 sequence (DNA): TGTGCCAGCAGCTTAGAAGCAGGGACCCACGAGCAGTACTTC. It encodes CASSLEAGTHEQYF.

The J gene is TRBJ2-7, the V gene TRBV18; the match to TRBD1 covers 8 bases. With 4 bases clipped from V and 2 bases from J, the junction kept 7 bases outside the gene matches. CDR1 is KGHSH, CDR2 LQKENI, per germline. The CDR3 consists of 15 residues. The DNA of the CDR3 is TGTGCCAGCTCACTGGGGGACAGGAATACCTACGAGCAGTACTTC. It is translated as CASSLGDRNTYEQYF.

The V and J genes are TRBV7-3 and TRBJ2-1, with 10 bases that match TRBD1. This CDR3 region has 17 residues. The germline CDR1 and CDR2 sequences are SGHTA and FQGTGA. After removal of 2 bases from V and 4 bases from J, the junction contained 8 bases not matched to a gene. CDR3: CASSLGSGTGDYNEQFF. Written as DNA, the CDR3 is TGTGCCAGCAGCTTAGGGTCCGGGACAGGGGATTACAATGAGCAGTTCTTC. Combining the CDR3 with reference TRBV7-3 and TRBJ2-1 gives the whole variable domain GAGVSQTPSNKVTEKGKYVELRCDPISGHTALYWYRQSLGQGPEFLIYFQGTGAADDSGLPNDRFFAVRPEGSVSTLKIQRTERGDSAVYLCASSLGSGTGDYNEQFFGPGTRLTVL.

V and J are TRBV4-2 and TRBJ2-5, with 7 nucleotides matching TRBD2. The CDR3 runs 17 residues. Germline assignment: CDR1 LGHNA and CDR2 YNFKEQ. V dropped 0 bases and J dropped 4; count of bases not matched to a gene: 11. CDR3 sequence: CASSQDSIGGGPETQYF. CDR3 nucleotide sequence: TGTGCCAGCAGCCAAGATTCCATTGGGGGAGGGCCAGAGACCCAGTACTTC.

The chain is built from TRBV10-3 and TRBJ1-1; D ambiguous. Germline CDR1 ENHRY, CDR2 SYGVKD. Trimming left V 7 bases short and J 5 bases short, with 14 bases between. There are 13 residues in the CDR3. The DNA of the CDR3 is TGTGCCATCACCCCCACCGAGGAGACTGAAGCTTTCTTT. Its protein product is CAITPTEETEAFF.

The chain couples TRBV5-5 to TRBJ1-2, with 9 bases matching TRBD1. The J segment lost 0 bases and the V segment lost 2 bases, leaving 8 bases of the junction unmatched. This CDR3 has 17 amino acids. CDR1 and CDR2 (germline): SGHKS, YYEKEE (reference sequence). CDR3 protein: CASSFMVGQGSNYGYTF. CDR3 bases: TGTGCCAGCAGCTTCATGGTAGGACAGGGGTCTAACTATGGCTACACCTTC. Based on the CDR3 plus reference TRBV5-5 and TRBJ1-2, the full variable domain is DAGVTQSPTHLIKTRGQQVTLRCSPISGHKSVSWYQQVLGQGPQFIFQYYEKEERGRGNFPDRFSARQFPNYSSELNVNALLLGDSALYLCASSFMVGQGSNYGYTFGSGTRLTVV.